In its sample, the clone carrying this T cell receptor (beta chain) was seen a few times. Its antigen is not known. These data come from a study of CD8 T cells in ankylosing spondylitis. V was shortened by 5 bases and J by 0 bases, with 12 bases between the two germline ends. CDR1 is SGHAT, CDR2 FQNNGV, per germline. The CDR3 is 15 residues long. Researchers built TCR beta libraries using quantitative 5'-RACE with molecular barcodes. TCRdb analysed the 5' RACE reads with MiXCR anew, one entry per CDR3 protein. The data show about 27,000 distinct CDR3 sequences, with approximately 7.9% seen just once and about 31% held by the top ten. Study-wide results and caveats: CD8+ by phenotype, disease-linked clones were relatively rare in peripheral blood. Disease-associated clones were reportedly significantly overrepresented in matched ankylosing spondylitis synovial fluid.

The chain is built from TRBV11-2 and TRBJ2-3; D not certain. Sequencing was performed on blood. The receptor was isolated from a male donor with ankylosing spondylitis or in good health (not recorded which). CDR3 DNA sequence: TGTGCCAGCAGCCCAAGGAGAGGCAGCACAGATACGCAGTATTTT. As protein: CASSPRRGSTDTQYF.